This T cell receptor beta chain was sequenced in a study of blood T cells in healthy people across ages. Overall study findings and caveats: Estimates of diversity drawn from one million T cells were considered underestimates. As age increased, TCR beta diversity per million T cells fell in a roughly linear fashion.

The second PCR ran roughly 6 to 11 cycles with a sample-barcoded 5' primer and J-beta primers. MiXCR was run by TCRdb on the 5' RACE reads, yielding one entry per CDR3 protein. The sample has hundreds of thousands of distinct CDR3 sequences, about 24% seen once; the top ten hold approximately 20%. This clonotype was seen a handful of times. Its antigen remains unknown. One end of the junction does not line up with germline, which may come from a read error. CDR3 length: 16 amino acids. From germline, CDR1 is MGHRA and CDR2 YSYEKL. This chain uses TRBV4-1 with TRBJ2-1; D possibly corresponds to TRBD2 (5 bases). Material for sequencing was blood. The sequence was collected from a man aged 70 or older in good health. The CDR3 coding sequence is TGCGTCAGCAGCTTAGAGGACTCGAGCTCCTACAATGAGCAGTTCTTC. It translates to CVSSLEDSSSYNEQFF.